One sample yielded the 3 T cell receptor beta chains listed below, sequenced in a study of cytomegalovirus exposure and HLA in healthy donors. PCR involved 60 Vbeta and 13 Jbeta primers. Sequenced by immunoSEQ multiplex PCR; TCRdb stores in-frame clones only, minus some. The sample has around 200,000 clones; roughly four fifths are singletons. The sequenced sample consisted of PBMCs. The receptor set was obtained from a man aged 50-60 years in good health and CMV-seronegative.

The chain joins TRBV9 to TRBJ2-3, with D maybe TRBD2 (5 bases). The CDR3 is 14 amino acids. Per the germline V gene, CDR1 is SGDLS and CDR2 is YYNGEE. Trimming removed 4 bases from V and 0 bases from J, with 9 bases in between. This chain's CDR3 is CASSLGGSTDTQYF. The CDR3 region has the DNA TGTGCCAGCAGCCTCGGAGGAAGCACAGATACGCAGTATTTT.

The V and J genes are TRBV5-1 and TRBJ2-2; TRBD2 aligns across 7 bases. Germline V lookup: CDR1 SGHRS, CDR2 YFSETQ. This CDR3 has 16 residues. V dropped 0 bases and J dropped 1; count of bases not matched to a gene: 3. CDR3 nucleotide sequence: TGCGCCAGCAGCTTGGTGGCTAGCGGGAACACCGGGGAGCTGTTTTTT. The encoded protein is CASSLVASGNTGELFF.

There are a few counts of this clone. The CDR3 is CASSHPGTGNEKLFF. The DNA of the CDR3 is TGTGCCAGCAGCCACCCCGGGACAGGGAATGAAAAACTGTTTTTT. V is TRBV4-2 and J is TRBJ1-4; 9 nucleotides align to TRBD1. Germline V gene data show CDR1 as LGHNA and CDR2 as YNFKEQ. J gave up 5 bases and V 3 bases, and 4 bases lay outside the gene matches. The CDR3 consists of 15 residues.